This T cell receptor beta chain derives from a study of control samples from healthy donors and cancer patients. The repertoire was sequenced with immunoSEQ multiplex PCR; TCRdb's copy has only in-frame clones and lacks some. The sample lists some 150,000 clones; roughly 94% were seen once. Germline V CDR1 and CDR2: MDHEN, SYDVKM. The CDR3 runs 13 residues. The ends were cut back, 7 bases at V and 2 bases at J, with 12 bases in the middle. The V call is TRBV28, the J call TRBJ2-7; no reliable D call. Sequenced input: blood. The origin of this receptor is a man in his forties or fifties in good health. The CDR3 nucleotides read TGTGCCAGCACTAGAGCCATTACCTACGAGCAGTACTTC. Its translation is CASTRAITYEQYF. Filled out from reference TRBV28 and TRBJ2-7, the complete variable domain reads DVKVTQSSRYLVKRTGEKVFLECVQDMDHENMFWYRQDPGLGLRLIYFSYDVKMKEKGDIPEGYSVSREKKERFSLILESASTNQTSMYLCASTRAITYEQYFGPGTRLTVT.